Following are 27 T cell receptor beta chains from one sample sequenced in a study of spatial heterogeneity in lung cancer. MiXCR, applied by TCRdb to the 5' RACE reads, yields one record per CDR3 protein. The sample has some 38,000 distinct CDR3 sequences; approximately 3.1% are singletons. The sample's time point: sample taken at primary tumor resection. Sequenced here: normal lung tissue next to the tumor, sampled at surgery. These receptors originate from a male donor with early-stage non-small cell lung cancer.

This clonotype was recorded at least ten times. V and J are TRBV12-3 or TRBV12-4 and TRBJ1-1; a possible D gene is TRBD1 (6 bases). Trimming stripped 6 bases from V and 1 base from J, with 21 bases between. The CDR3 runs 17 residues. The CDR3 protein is CASRAPQGGEPNTEAFF. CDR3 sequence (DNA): TGTGCCAGCAGGGCCCCACAGGGAGGCGAGCCGAACACTGAAGCTTTCTTT.

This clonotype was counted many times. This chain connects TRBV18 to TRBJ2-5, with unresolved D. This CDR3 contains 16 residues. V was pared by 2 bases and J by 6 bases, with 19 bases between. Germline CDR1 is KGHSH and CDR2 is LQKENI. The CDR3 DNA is TGTGCCAGCTCACCAAATCCTGGCACCCCGGGTCAGACCCAGTACTTC. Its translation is CASSPNPGTPGQTQYF.

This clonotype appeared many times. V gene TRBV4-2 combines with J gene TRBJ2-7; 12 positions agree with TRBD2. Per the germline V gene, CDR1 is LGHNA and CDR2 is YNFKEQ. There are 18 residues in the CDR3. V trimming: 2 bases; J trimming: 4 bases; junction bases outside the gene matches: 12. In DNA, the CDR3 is TGTGCCAGCAGCCAACAAGCACCCAGGACTAGCGGGGTGTACGAGCAGTACTTC. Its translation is CASSQQAPRTSGVYEQYF.

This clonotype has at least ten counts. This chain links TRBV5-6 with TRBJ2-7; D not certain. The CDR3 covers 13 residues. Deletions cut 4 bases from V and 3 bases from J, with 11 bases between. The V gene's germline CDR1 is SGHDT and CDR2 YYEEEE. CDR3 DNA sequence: TGTGCCAGCAGCCAGGTCTTACACTACGAGCAGTACTTC. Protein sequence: CASSQVLHYEQYF.

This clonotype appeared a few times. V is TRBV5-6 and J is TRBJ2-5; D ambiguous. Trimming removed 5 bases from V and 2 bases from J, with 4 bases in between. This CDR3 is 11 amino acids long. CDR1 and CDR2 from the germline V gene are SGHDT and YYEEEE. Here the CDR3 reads CASSQQETQYF. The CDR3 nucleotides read TGTGCCAGCAGTCAACAAGAGACCCAGTACTTC.

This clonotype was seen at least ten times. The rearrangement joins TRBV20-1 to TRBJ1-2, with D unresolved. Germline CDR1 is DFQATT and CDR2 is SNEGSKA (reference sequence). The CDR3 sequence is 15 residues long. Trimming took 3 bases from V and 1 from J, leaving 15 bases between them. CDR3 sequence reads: CSASRRHRNNYGYTF. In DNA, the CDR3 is TGCAGTGCTAGTCGGCGGCACCGGAATAACTATGGCTACACCTTC.

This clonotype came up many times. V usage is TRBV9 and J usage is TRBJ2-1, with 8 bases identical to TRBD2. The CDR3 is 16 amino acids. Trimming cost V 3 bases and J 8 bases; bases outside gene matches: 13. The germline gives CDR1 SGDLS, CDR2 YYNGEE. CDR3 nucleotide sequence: TGTGCCAGCAGCGGGGGGTGGTTAGCGGGAACCCATGAGCAGTTCTTC. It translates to CASSGGWLAGTHEQFF.

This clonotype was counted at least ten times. The CDR3 loop reads CASSLGSGAQHF. CDR3 DNA sequence: TGTGCCAGCAGTTTAGGATCCGGGGCCCAGCATTTT. J is TRBJ1-5 and V is TRBV12-3 or TRBV12-4; no clear D gene. The CDR3 contains 12 residues. V was cut by 1 base and J by 11 bases, with 9 bases left in between.

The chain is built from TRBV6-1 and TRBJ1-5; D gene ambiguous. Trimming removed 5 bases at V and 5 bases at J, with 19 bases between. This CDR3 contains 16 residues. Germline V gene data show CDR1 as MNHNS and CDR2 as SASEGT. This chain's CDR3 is CASSITIRVWDQPQHF. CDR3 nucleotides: TGTGCCAGCAGTATCACGATTAGGGTCTGGGATCAGCCCCAGCATTTT.

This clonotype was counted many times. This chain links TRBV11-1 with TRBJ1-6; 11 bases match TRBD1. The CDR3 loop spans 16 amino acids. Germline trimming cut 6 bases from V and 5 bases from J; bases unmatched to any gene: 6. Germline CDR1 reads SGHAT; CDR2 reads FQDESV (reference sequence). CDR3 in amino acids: CASSYGQGANNSPLHF. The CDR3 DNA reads TGTGCCAGCAGTTATGGACAGGGGGCTAATAATTCACCCCTCCACTTT.

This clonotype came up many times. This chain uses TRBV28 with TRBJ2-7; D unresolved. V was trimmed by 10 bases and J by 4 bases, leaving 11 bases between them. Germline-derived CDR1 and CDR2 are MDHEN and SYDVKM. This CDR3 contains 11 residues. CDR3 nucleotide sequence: TGTGCCACCTTCTCCTTTTACGAGCAGTACTTC. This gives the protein CATFSFYEQYF.

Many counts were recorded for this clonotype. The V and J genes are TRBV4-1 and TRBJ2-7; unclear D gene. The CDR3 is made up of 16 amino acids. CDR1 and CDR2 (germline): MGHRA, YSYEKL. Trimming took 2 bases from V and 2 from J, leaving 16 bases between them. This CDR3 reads CASSQPLSTRTYEQYF. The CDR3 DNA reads TGCGCCAGCAGCCAACCGCTTTCGACACGGACCTACGAGCAGTACTTC.

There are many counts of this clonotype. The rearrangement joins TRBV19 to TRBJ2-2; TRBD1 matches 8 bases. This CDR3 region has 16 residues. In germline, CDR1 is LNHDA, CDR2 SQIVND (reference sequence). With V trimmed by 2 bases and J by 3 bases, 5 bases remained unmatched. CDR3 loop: CASSIWTGPHTGELFF. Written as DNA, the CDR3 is TGTGCCAGTAGTATATGGACAGGGCCCCACACCGGGGAGCTGTTTTTT.

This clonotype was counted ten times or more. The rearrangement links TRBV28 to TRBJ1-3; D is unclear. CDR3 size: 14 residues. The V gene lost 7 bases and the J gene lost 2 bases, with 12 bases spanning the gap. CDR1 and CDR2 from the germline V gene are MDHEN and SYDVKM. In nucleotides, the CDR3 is TGTGCCAGCACCTACCGGGGAACTGGAAACACCATATATTTT. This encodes CASTYRGTGNTIYF.

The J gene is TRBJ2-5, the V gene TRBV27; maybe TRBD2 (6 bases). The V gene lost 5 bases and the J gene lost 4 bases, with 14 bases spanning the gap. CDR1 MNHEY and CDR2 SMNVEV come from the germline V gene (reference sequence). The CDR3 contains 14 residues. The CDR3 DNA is TGTGCCAGCAGTGGTTGGGGGGTGGGAGAGACCCAGTACTTC. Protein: CASSGWGVGETQYF.

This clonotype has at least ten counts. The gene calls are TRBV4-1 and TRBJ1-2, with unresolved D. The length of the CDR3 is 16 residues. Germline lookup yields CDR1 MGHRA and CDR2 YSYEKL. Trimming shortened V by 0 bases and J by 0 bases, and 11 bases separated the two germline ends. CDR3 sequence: CASSQDLAASNYGYTF. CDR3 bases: TGCGCCAGCAGCCAAGATCTGGCAGCCTCTAACTATGGCTACACCTTC.

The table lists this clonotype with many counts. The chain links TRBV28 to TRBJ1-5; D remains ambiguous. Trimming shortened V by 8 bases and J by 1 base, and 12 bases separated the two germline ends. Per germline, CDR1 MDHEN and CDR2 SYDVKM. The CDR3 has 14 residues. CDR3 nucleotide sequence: TGTGCCAGCTTTCGATCCGGGAGCAATCAGCCCCAGCATTTT. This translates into CASFRSGSNQPQHF.

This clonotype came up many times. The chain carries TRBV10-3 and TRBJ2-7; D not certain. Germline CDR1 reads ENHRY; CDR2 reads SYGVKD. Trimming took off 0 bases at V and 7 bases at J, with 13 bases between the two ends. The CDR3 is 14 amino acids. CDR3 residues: CAISESRTVGEQYF. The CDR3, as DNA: TGTGCCATCAGTGAGTCACGGACCGTAGGAGAGCAGTACTTC.

CDR3 region: CASRGGEWGTEAFF. CDR3 in DNA: TGTGCCAGCAGGGGGGGCGAATGGGGCACTGAAGCTTTCTTT. The genes are TRBV5-4 and TRBJ1-1; tentatively, D is TRBD1 (6 bases). Germline CDR1 is SGHNT and CDR2 is YYREEE (reference sequence). V lost 5 bases and J 4 bases, leaving 15 bases between the germline ends. The CDR3 has 14 amino acids. The full variable domain, its missing parts supplied by reference TRBV5-4 and TRBJ1-1, is ETGVTQSPTHLIKTRGQQVTLRCSSQSGHNTVSWYQQALGQGPQFIFQYYREEENGRGNFPPRFSGLQFPNYSSELNVNALELDDSALYLCASRGGEWGTEAFFGQGTRLTVV.

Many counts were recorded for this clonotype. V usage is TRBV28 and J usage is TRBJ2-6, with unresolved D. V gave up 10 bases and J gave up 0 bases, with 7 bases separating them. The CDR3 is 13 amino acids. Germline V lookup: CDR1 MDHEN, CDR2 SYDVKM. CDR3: CATSSSGANVLTF. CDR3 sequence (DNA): TGTGCCACGTCGAGCTCTGGGGCCAACGTCCTGACTTTC.

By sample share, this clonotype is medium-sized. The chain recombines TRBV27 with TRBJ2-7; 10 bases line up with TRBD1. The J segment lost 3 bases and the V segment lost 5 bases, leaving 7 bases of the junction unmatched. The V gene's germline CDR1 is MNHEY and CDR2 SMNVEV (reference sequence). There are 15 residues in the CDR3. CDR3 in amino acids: CASSAPGQGHYEQYF. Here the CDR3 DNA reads TGTGCCAGCAGTGCCCCGGGACAGGGGCACTACGAGCAGTACTTC.

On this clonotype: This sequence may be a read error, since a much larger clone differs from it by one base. CDR3 sequence (DNA): TGTGCCAGCAGTGATTGGGCAGGGTTTGGCTACACCTTC. Its translation: CASSDWAGFGYTF. The V call is TRBV25-1, the J call TRBJ1-2; possible D gene TRBD1, 5 bases. The germline gives CDR1 MGHDK, CDR2 SYGVNS. V gave up 3 bases and J gave up 7 bases, with 12 bases separating them. CDR3 length: 13 amino acids.

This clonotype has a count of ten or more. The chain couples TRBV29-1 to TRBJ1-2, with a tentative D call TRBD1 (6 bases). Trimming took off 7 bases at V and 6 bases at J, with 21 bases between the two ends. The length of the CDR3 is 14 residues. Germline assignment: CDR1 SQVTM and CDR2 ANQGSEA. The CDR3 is CSAQGHRPANGYTF. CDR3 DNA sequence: TGCAGCGCCCAGGGACACCGCCCAGCCAATGGCTACACCTTC.

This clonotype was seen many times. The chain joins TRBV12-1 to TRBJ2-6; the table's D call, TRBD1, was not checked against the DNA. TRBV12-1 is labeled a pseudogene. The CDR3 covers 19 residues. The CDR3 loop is CASSSCQGGNLSGANVLTF. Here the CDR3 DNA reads TGTGCCAGCAGCTCCTGCCAGGGGGGAAACCTCTCTGGGGCCAACGTCCTGACTTTC.

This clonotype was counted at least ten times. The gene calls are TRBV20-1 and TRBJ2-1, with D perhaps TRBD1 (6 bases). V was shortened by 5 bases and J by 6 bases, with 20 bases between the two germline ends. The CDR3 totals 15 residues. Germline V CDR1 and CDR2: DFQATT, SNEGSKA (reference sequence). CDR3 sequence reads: CSASQGRNPSNEQFF. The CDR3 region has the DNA TGCAGTGCTTCTCAGGGGCGCAACCCCTCCAATGAGCAGTTCTTC.

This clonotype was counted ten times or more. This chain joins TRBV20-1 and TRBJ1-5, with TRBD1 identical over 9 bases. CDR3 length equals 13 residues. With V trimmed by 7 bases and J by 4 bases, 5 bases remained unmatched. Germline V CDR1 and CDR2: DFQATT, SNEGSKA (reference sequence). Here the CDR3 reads CSVRGTGNQPQHF. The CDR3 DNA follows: TGCAGTGTTAGGGGGACAGGGAATCAGCCCCAGCATTTT.

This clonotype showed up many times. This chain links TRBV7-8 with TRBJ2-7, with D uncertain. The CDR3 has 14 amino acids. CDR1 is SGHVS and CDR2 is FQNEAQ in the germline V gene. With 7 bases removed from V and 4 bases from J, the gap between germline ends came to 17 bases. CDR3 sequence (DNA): TGTGCCAGCAAGACCCCTCTATGGCCTTACGAGCAGTACTTC. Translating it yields CASKTPLWPYEQYF.